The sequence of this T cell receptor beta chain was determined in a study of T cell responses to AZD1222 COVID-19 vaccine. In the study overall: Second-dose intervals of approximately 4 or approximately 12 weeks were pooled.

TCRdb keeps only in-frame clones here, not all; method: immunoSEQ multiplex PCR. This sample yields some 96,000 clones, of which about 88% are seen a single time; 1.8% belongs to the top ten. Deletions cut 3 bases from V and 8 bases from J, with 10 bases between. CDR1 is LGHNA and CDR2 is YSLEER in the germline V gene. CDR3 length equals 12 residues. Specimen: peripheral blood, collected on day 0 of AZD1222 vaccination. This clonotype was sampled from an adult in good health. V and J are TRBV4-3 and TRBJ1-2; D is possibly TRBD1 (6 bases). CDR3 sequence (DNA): TGCGCCAGCAGCCACGGACAGATCGGCTACACCTTC. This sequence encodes CASSHGQIGYTF.